This is a list of T cell receptor beta chains from one sample in a study of response to subunit inactivated influenza vaccine. TCRdb reprocessed the RT-PCR reads via MiXCR and lists one record per CDR3 protein. Among about 800,000 distinct CDR3 sequences listed, 21% were seen once. This specimen was PBMCs from blood, taken 5 to 6 days after vaccination. All receptors derive from a man aged 45-65 years who received an inactivated influenza vaccine. The CDR3 runs from the conserved cysteine through the conserved F or W. D genes are given only for firm matches. A row's size may be missing; if present it is once, few, many or a size class.

D	V	J	size	DNA	CDR3
TRBD2	TRBV5-1	TRBJ2-2	few	TGCGCCAGCAGCGATAGCGGGAGGGCCTCGGTCGGGGAGCTGTTTTTT	CASSDSGRASVGELFF
TRBD2	TRBV20-1	TRBJ2-4	many	TGCAGTGCTCAACCCGGGACTAGCGGAAACATTCAGTACTTC	CSAQPGTSGNIQYF
TRBD2	TRBV7-8	TRBJ2-5	-	TGTGCCAGCAGCAAACCGGGACTAGCGAAAGGGGAGACCCAGTACTTC	CASSKPGLAKGETQYF
TRBD1	TRBV6-1	TRBJ2-7	few	TGTGCCAGCAGACCGGGACAGGGGGCTTCCGAGCAGTACTTC	CASRPGQGASEQYF
TRBD1	TRBV11-2	TRBJ2-2	-	TGTGCCAGCAGCTTTACGATTTCGACAGGGCAGGTCACCGGGGAGCTGTTTTTT	CASSFTISTGQVTGELFF
-	TRBV4-1	TRBJ1-1	few	TGCGCCAGCAGCCAAGATCTCGGCAGACTGAACACTGAAGCTTTCTTT	CASSQDLGRLNTEAFF
TRBD1	TRBV7-3	TRBJ2-5	few	TGTGCCAGCAGCACAGGGGTCACCCAAGAGACCCAGTACTTC	CASSTGVTQETQYF
-	TRBV4-2	TRBJ2-3	-	TGTGCCAGCAGCCACGGCGGGGGCGTGACCACAGATACGCAGTATTTT	CASSHGGGVTTDTQYF
-	TRBV14	TRBJ2-7	-	TGTGCCAGCAGCCAGAGGAAATACGAGCAGTACTTC	CASSQRKYEQYF
TRBD1	TRBV24-1	TRBJ2-7	few	TGTGCCACCAGTGATGAACGACAGGGGGTGTACGAGCAGTACTTC	CATSDERQGVYEQYF
-	TRBV20-1	TRBJ1-5	-	TGCAGTGCTAGAGATCAGGGACTGTTCAATCAGCCCCAGCATTTT	CSARDQGLFNQPQHF
TRBD2	TRBV7-2	TRBJ2-5	-	TGTGCCAGCAGCAAAGGACTAGCCGGTAGGGAGACCCAGTACTTC	CASSKGLAGRETQYF
-	TRBV20-1	TRBJ2-3	-	TGCAGTGCTAGAGATCTTGGCACCACAGATACGCAGTATTTT	CSARDLGTTDTQYF
TRBD1	TRBV12-3/TRBV12-4	TRBJ1-1	few	TGTGCCAGCAGCCGTGGACAGGGAGGGGCGAACACTGAAGCTTTCTTT	CASSRGQGGANTEAFF
TRBD2	TRBV20-1	TRBJ2-2	-	TGCAGTGCTAGAGATTTTGGCGGGGGAAACACCGGGGAGCTGTTTTTT	CSARDFGGGNTGELFF
TRBD2	TRBV7-2	TRBJ2-1	-	TGTGCCAGCAGCTTAAGTGGTAGGGCGGGAGGGTATGAGCAGTTCTTC	CASSLSGRAGGYEQFF
TRBD1	TRBV20-1	TRBJ2-1	-	TGCAGTGCAAAAAGAGGGACAGCTAATGAGCAGTTCTTC	CSAKRGTANEQFF
TRBD1	TRBV20-1	TRBJ1-5	few	TGCAGTGCTGAGGAGGGGGCTCTTTTTGGACAGCCCCAGCATTTT	CSAEEGALFGQPQHF
-	TRBV15	TRBJ2-5	few	TGTGCCACCAGCAGAGATACAACGGGGGCGGGTGAGACCCAGTACTTC	CATSRDTTGAGETQYF
TRBD2	TRBV20-1	TRBJ2-7	-	TGCAGTGCCCGCCCTCAGCGGGGGGTCTCCTACGAGCAGTACTTC	CSARPQRGVSYEQYF
TRBD1	TRBV20-1	TRBJ2-7	few	TGCAGTGCTAGAGTAAGACCGGGACAGTCGGTTTTC	CSARVRPGQSVF
TRBD1	TRBV5-4	TRBJ2-3	-	TGTGCCAGCAGCCCCCGAAGGAGACAGGGGGCGGGAGATACGCAGTATTTT	CASSPRRRQGAGDTQYF
TRBD2	TRBV3-1	TRBJ2-1	-	TGTGCCAGCAGCCAAGCCGGGAGGGGATCGCCTGAGCAGTTCTTC	CASSQAGRGSPEQFF
-	TRBV7-8	TRBJ2-1	few	TGTGCCAGCAGCTTAGCGCGGGAAGGAAAGGGCAATGAGCAGTTCTTC	CASSLAREGKGNEQFF
-	TRBV5-1	TRBJ1-1	-	TGCGCCAGCAGCCCTCGTGGGGCAGCGAACACTGAAGCTTTCTTT	CASSPRGAANTEAFF
TRBD2	TRBV9	TRBJ2-7	-	TGTGCCAGCAGCGGCCTAGCGGGCTCCTACGAGCAGTACTTC	CASSGLAGSYEQYF
-	TRBV27	TRBJ2-7	few	TGTGCCAGCAGTTCCGCCCCAGCCTACGAGCAGTACTTC	CASSSAPAYEQYF
-	TRBV27	TRBJ2-3	-	TGTGCCAGCAGTTTATCCCCACCCAACGACCATACGCAGTATTTT	CASSLSPPNDHTQYF
TRBD2	TRBV4-2	TRBJ2-7	many	TGTGCCAGCAGCCAAGAAGCGGGAGGGCTGTACGAGCAGTACTTC	CASSQEAGGLYEQYF
-	TRBV7-2	TRBJ2-7	many	TGTGCCAGCAGCAAACGGGACTACGAGCAGTACTTC	CASSKRDYEQYF
-	TRBV12-3/TRBV12-4	TRBJ2-3	few	TGTGCCAGCAGCCGATCTCGTGGGTCAGATACGCAGTATTTT	CASSRSRGSDTQYF
-	TRBV24-1	TRBJ2-4	many	TGTGCCACCGGCTTCAAAAACATTCAGTACTTC	CATGFKNIQYF
-	TRBV29-1	TRBJ1-1	few	TGCAGCGGAGAGACGATCAGTGGAGCTTTCTTT	CSGETISGAFF
-	TRBV15	TRBJ2-5	-	TGTGCCACCAGCAGAACACCCGGCCCAGGGGAGACCCAGTACTTC	CATSRTPGPGETQYF
-	TRBV7-8	TRBJ2-4	few	TGTGCCAGCAGCGTCCTGATGGACATTCAGTACTTC	CASSVLMDIQYF
-	TRBV4-2	TRBJ2-2	-	TGTGCCAGCAGCCGCTACACGAACACCGGGGAGCTGTTTTTT	CASSRYTNTGELFF
-	TRBV15	TRBJ2-1	-	TGTGCCACCAGCAGGGGAGGGGGCCTAAACAATGAGCAGTTCTTC	CATSRGGGLNNEQFF
-	TRBV12-3/TRBV12-4	TRBJ2-7	few	TGTGCCAGCAGTCGAGGGGGGGGCCTCTCCTACGAGCAGTACTTC	CASSRGGGLSYEQYF
-	TRBV4-2	TRBJ1-2	-	TGTGCCAGCAGCCAAGATACCGGTCCGGGGACCTATGGCTACACCTTC	CASSQDTGPGTYGYTF
TRBD2	TRBV3-1	TRBJ2-5	-	TGTGCCAGCAGTATGAATAGCGGGCGGAAAACTCTACAAGAGACCCAGTACTTC	CASSMNSGRKTLQETQYF
-	TRBV6-5	TRBJ2-2	-	TGTGCCAGCAGTTATGGGGTCGCCGGGGAGCTGTTTTTT	CASSYGVAGELFF
-	TRBV18	TRBJ2-1	-	TGTGCCAGCTCACCCATCCCGGGACACAACTACAATGAGCAGTTCTTC	CASSPIPGHNYNEQFF
TRBD1	TRBV20-1	TRBJ1-4	few	TGCAGTGCTAGAAACCCTGGGACAGGTGAAAAACTGTTTTTT	CSARNPGTGEKLFF
-	TRBV11-2	TRBJ2-7	-	TGTGCCAGCAGACGAAACTTTGAAGGCAACTCCTACGAGCAGTACTTC	CASRRNFEGNSYEQYF
TRBD1	TRBV20-1	TRBJ2-3	-	TGCAGTGCTACCGGACAGGGGAACCCAGATACGCAGTATTTT	CSATGQGNPDTQYF
-	TRBV20-1	TRBJ2-2	-	TGCAGTGCTAGAGTAGTAGCAGACACCGGGGAGCTGTTTTTT	CSARVVADTGELFF
TRBD1	TRBV5-1	TRBJ2-3	-	TGCGCCAGCGCCCCGGGACAGAGCACAGATACGCAGTATTTT	CASAPGQSTDTQYF
-	TRBV15	TRBJ2-6	-	TGTGCCACCAGCAGAGATAGGGATTCTGGGGCCAACGTCCTGACTTTC	CATSRDRDSGANVLTF
TRBD1	TRBV3-1	TRBJ2-7	-	TGTGCCAGCAGCCAAGATGTTACAGGGGCCCTCTACGAGCAGTACTTC	CASSQDVTGALYEQYF
-	TRBV27	TRBJ2-6	-	TGTGCCAGCAGTTTATGGCCTGGGGCCAACGTCCTGACTTTC	CASSLWPGANVLTF
-	TRBV4-2	TRBJ2-7	-	TGTGCCAGCAGCCAAGATTATAGGGGGGCCTACGAGCAGTACTTC	CASSQDYRGAYEQYF